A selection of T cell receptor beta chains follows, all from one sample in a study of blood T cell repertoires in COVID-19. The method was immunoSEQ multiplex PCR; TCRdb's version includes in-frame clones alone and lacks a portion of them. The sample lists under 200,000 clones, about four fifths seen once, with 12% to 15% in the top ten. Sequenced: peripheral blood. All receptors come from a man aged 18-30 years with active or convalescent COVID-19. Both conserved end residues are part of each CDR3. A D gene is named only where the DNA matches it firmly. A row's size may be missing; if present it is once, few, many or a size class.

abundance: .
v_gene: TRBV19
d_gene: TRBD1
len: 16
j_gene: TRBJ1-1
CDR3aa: CASSTWRDRAMAEAFF
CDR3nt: TGTGCCAGTAGTACTTGGCGTGACAGGGCGATGGCTGAAGCTTTCTTT

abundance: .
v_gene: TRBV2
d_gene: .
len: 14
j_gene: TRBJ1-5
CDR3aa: CASSEIYSNQPQHF
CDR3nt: TGTGCCAGCAGTGAGATCTATAGCAATCAGCCCCAGCATTTT

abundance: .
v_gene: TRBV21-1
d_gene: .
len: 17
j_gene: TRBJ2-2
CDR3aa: CASSPYSGQGYTGELFF
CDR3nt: TGTGCCAGCAGCCCCTATTCGGGACAGGGGTACACCGGGGAGCTGTTTTTT

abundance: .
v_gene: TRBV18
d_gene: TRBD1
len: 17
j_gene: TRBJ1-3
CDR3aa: CASSPQPGQSSGNTIYF
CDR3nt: TGTGCCAGCTCCCCCCAACCGGGACAGAGCTCTGGAAACACCATATATTTT

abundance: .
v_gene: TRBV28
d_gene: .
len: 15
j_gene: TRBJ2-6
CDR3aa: CASSQQGAGANVLTF
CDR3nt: TGTGCCAGCAGTCAACAGGGTGCTGGGGCCAACGTCCTGACTTTC

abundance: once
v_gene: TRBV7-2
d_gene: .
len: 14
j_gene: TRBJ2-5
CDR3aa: CASSLGRQIETQYF
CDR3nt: TGTGCCAGCAGCTTAGGGCGACAGATAGAGACCCAGTACTTC

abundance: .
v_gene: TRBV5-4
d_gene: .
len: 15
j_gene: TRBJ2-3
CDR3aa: CASSLDSGSTDTQYF
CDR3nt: TGTGCCAGCAGCTTGGATTCGGGGAGCACAGATACGCAGTATTTT

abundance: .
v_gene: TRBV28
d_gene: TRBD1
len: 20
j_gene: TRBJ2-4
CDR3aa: CASSWGTGTGASWPKNIQYF
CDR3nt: TGTGCCAGCAGTTGGGGGACCGGGACAGGGGCCTCTTGGCCCAAAAACATTCAGTACTTC

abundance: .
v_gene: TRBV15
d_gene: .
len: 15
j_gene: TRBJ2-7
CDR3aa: CATSRGTEPSYEQYF
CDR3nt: TGTGCCACCAGCAGAGGGACAGAGCCCTCCTACGAGCAGTACTTC

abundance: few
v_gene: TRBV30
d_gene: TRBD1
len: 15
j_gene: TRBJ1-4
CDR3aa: CAWNSWDRGDEKLFF
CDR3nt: TGTGCCTGGAATAGCTGGGACAGGGGGGATGAAAAACTGTTTTTT

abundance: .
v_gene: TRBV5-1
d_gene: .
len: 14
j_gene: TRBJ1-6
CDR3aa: CASSLDLRGTSLHF
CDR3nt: TGCGCCAGCAGCTTGGACCTTCGGGGTACTTCCCTCCACTTT

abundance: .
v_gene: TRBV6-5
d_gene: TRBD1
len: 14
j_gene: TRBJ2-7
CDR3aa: CASSYPGQVDEQYF
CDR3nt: TGTGCCAGCAGTTACCCGGGACAGGTTGACGAGCAGTACTTC

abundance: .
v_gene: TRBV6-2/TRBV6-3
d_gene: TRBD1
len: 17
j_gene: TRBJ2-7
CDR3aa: CASSYSNGQGAFDEQYF
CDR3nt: TGTGCCAGCAGTTACTCGAACGGACAGGGGGCTTTTGACGAGCAGTACTTC

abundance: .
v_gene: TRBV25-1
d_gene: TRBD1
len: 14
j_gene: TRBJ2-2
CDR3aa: CASSQTGGPGELFF
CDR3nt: TGTGCCAGCAGTCAGACAGGGGGTCCAGGGGAGCTGTTTTTT

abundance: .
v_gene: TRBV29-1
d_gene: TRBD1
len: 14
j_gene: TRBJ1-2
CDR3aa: CSVSDREGIYGYTF
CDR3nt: TGCAGCGTAAGCGACAGGGAAGGGATTTATGGCTACACCTTC

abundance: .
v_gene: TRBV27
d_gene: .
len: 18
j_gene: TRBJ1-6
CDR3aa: CASRIRAGFFLDNSPLHF
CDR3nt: TGTGCCAGCCGCATCCGGGCAGGGTTCTTCCTCGATAATTCACCCCTCCACTTT

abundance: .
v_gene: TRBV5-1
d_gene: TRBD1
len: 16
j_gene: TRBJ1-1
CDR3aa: CASSWNAGTGSTEAFF
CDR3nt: TGCGCCAGCAGCTGGAACGCCGGGACAGGGTCAACTGAAGCTTTCTTT